This T cell receptor beta chain was sequenced for a study of blood T cells in healthy people across ages. Only a few counts were recorded for this clonotype. Its antigen is still unknown. Broader study findings: Reliance upon unsorted PBMCs precluded definitive naive versus antigen-experienced comparison.

Through a sample-barcoded 5' primer and a J-beta primer mix, a second PCR was run for roughly 7 to 12 cycles. A template-switch adaptor that had 12 random nucleotides put a tag on each cDNA molecule. CDR3-containing paired-end reads numbering at least 2.5 million came from each sample. TCRdb fed the 5' RACE reads into MiXCR, producing one record per CDR3 protein. The sample consists of roughly 860,000 distinct CDR3 sequences, about 62% of them appearing once. Sequences were obtained from blood. The clonotype originates from a man aged 25-45 years in good health.

The CDR3, as DNA: TGTGCCAGCAGTTCCCCCCTGGCCTACGAGCAGTACTTC. Protein product: CASSSPLAYEQYF. This sequence joins TRBV27 and TRBJ2-7; D unclear. Trimming took 4 bases from V and 2 from J, leaving 9 bases between them. The CDR3 extends over 13 amino acids. In germline, CDR1 is MNHEY, CDR2 SMNVEV (reference sequence).